These T cell receptor beta chains were read from a single sample in a study of blood T cell repertoires in COVID-19. Some clones are missing from TCRdb's copy, which holds only in-frame ones; the method was immunoSEQ multiplex PCR. The sample has about 85,000 clones; about 91% are singletons. Sequencing used peripheral blood. These receptors were taken from a human donor with active COVID-19. The donor label of this sample is uncertain. Each CDR3 is given with its conserved first and last residue. The D gene is left open where the match is weak. Size is omitted from some rows. Given values are once, few, many or a class for expanded clones.

D gene	V gene	clone size	J gene	CDR3 DNA	CDR3 protein
NA	TRBV7-8	NA	TRBJ1-3	TGTGCCAGCAGCCCAGTAGCAGTCTCTGGAAACACCATATATTTT	CASSPVAVSGNTIYF
TRBD2	TRBV19	NA	TRBJ2-1	TGTGCCAGTAACCCTAGCGGGGGGGGGAATGAGCAGTTCTTC	CASNPSGGGNEQFF
NA	TRBV5-4	few	TRBJ1-3	TGTGCCAGCAGCCGGGGCGGGCGGGAAAACACCATATATTTT	CASSRGGRENTIYF
NA	TRBV6-2/TRBV6-3	NA	TRBJ2-7	TGTGCCAGCAGTGTAAATTCCTACGAGCAGTACTTC	CASSVNSYEQYF
NA	TRBV5-1	NA	TRBJ2-1	TGCGCCAGCAGCTTCGGGGGAAATGAGCAGTTCTTC	CASSFGGNEQFF
TRBD1	TRBV29-1	NA	TRBJ2-6	TGCAGCGTTGAAGACCACCCCTTGGGACAGACCAGCTCTGGGGCCAACGTCCTGACTTTC	CSVEDHPLGQTSSGANVLTF
TRBD2	TRBV9	NA	TRBJ2-7	TGTGCCAGCAGCGTCCAGCCGGCGGGGGGGCAGGTTAACGAGCAGTACTTC	CASSVQPAGGQVNEQYF
NA	TRBV4-3	NA	TRBJ2-3	TGCGCCAGCAGCCAATTAAGGGGATGGGGCACAGATACGCAGTATTTT	CASSQLRGWGTDTQYF
NA	TRBV7-9	NA	TRBJ2-3	TGTGCCAGCAGCTTAGGGAGGGGGGGCTTTGAAACCTGGCCAGATACGCAGTATTTT	CASSLGRGGFETWPDTQYF
TRBD1	TRBV19	NA	TRBJ2-7	TGTGCCAGTAGTCCCAACCCCCCGGGACAGGTCGAAATTTTC	CASSPNPPGQVEIF
NA	TRBV12-5	NA	TRBJ2-1	TGTGCTAGTGGTCTTGGAGCATCAACAGGGACCTACAATGAGCAGTTCTTC	CASGLGASTGTYNEQFF